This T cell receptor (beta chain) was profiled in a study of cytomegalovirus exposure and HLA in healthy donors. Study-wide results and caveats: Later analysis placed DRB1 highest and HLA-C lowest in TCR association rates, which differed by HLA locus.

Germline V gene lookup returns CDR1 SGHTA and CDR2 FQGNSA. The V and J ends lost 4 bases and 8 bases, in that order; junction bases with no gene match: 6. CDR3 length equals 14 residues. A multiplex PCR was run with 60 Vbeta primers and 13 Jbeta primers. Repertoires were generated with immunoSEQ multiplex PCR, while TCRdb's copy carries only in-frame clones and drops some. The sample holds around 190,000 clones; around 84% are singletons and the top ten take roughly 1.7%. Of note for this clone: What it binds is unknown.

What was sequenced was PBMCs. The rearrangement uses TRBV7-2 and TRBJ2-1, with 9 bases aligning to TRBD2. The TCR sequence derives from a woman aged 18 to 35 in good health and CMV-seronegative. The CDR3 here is CASSWRGGRDEQFF. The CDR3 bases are TGTGCCAGCAGCTGGCGGGGGGGCCGGGATGAGCAGTTCTTC.